The 17 T cell receptor beta chains in this list originate from one sample, sequenced in a study of blood T cell repertoires in COVID-19 (dated by TCRdb to about 2020). Library preparation used the immunoSEQ multiplex PCR assay. As stored in TCRdb, this immuneACCESS dataset retains in-frame rearrangements with V and J assigned. A fraction of the clones does not appear; measured against another copy, unresolved V genes explain less than half of the discrepancy, and the remainder lacks a known reason. This sample is represented by approximately 66,000 clones; roughly 86% of them were singletons. Jointly, the top ten make up approximately 1.5% of the sample. Sequences were obtained from peripheral blood. These receptors were taken from a man aged 55 to 69 with acute or convalescent COVID-19.

The chain joins TRBV10-3 to TRBJ2-3; D is undetermined. The CDR3 extends over 16 amino acids. Trimming cost V 2 bases and J 0 bases, with 12 bases left between them. Germline CDR1 ENHRY, CDR2 SYGVKD. As DNA, the CDR3 is TGTGCCATCAGTGAGGGTAAATCTACTAGCACAGATACGCAGTATTTT. The encoded protein is CAISEGKSTSTDTQYF.

The CDR3 here is CASSQDRSGGNEKLFF. The CDR3 DNA reads TGCGCCAGCAGCCAAGATAGGTCAGGGGGCAATGAAAAACTGTTTTTT. The chain employs TRBV4-1 and TRBJ1-4; 8 bases match TRBD1. The CDR3 runs 16 residues. CDR1 MGHRA and CDR2 YSYEKL come from the germline V gene. V gave up 0 bases and J gave up 5 bases; unmatched junction bases: 5.

The CDR3 nucleotides read TGCGCCAGCAGGCCTACTAGCGGGGGGGCCGGGTCGATCCAAGAGACCCAGTACTTC. The encoded protein is CASRPTSGGAGSIQETQYF. The chain recombines TRBV4-1 with TRBJ2-5; 13 nucleotides line up with TRBD2. Germline V gives CDR1 MGHRA, CDR2 YSYEKL. After removal of 6 bases from V and 1 base from J, the junction contained 14 bases not matched to a gene. The CDR3 loop spans 19 amino acids.

The rearrangement uses TRBV11-2 and TRBJ1-3, with TRBD1 matching over 11 bases. Trimming took 1 base from V and 7 from J; bases not matched to a gene: 3. The germline CDR1 and CDR2 sequences are SGHAT and FQNNGV. The length of the CDR3 is 15 residues. The CDR3: CASSLGTGGRNTIYF. CDR3 in DNA: TGTGCCAGCAGCTTAGGGACAGGGGGCCGCAACACCATATATTTT. The full variable domain, rest sourced from reference TRBV11-2 and TRBJ1-3, is EAGVAQSPRYKIIEKRQSVAFWCNPISGHATLYWYQQILGQGPKLLIQFQNNGVVDDSQLPKDRFSAERLKGVDSTLKIQPAKLEDSAVYLCASSLGTGGRNTIYFGEGSWLTVV.

The CDR3, as DNA: TGTGCCTCTTTGATCGGGGACAGGGGGGCTTTCTTT. Residues: CASLIGDRGAFF. The chain carries TRBV30 and TRBJ1-1; 11 bases are a match to TRBD1. Germline V gene lookup returns CDR1 GTSNPN and CDR2 SVGIG (reference sequence). The CDR3 length is 12 residues. V lost 7 bases, J lost 11 bases, and 9 bases stayed unmatched.

This rearrangement joins TRBV27 to TRBJ1-1; D call uncertain. Germline-derived CDR1 and CDR2 are MNHEY and SMNVEV (reference sequence). The CDR3 is 15 residues long. V was clipped by 3 bases and J by 2 bases, with 13 bases between them. The CDR3 DNA reads TGTGCCAGCAGTTTGCATCTTCCGACAAACACTGAAGCTTTCTTT. This gives the protein CASSLHLPTNTEAFF.

The chain has TRBV7-9 and TRBJ1-2, with 7 bases that match TRBD1. This CDR3 is 14 amino acids long. Germline CDR1 SEHNR, CDR2 FQNEAQ (reference sequence). Losses at the gene ends were 4 bases for V and 2 bases for J; bases not matched to a gene: 4. CDR3 in DNA: TGTGCCAGCAGCTCCGCAGGGGGGAACTATGGCTACACCTTC. Translation gives CASSSAGGNYGYTF.

V usage is TRBV30 and J usage is TRBJ1-1; D gene unclear. CDR3 length equals 13 residues. The germline V and J ends were trimmed by 3 bases and 4 bases, with 12 bases remaining between them. Germline V lookup: CDR1 GTSNPN, CDR2 SVGIG (reference sequence). CDR3 sequence reads: CAWSVAPGTEAFF. Written as DNA, the CDR3 is TGTGCCTGGAGCGTAGCCCCCGGCACTGAAGCTTTCTTT.

The V call is TRBV2, the J call TRBJ1-1, with D perhaps TRBD1 (5 bases). Trimming removed 6 bases at V and 5 bases at J, with 16 bases between. The germline CDR1 and CDR2 sequences are SNHLY and FYNNEI. The CDR3 has 14 amino acids. CDR3 residues: CASRGVVRGTEAFF. As DNA, the CDR3 is TGTGCCAGCAGGGGGGTAGTGCGGGGAACTGAAGCTTTCTTT.

The rearrangement joins TRBV9 to TRBJ2-3, with TRBD2 identical over 9 bases. CDR3 length: 15 residues. The V gene end was trimmed by 4 bases and the J gene end by 4 bases; junction bases not matched to a gene: 7. The germline V gene encodes CDR1 SGDLS and CDR2 YYNGEE. CDR3 protein: CASSLSGGQSDTQYF. The DNA for the CDR3 is TGTGCCAGCAGCCTAAGCGGGGGGCAGTCAGATACGCAGTATTTT.

The chain joins TRBV5-1 to TRBJ2-7, with 8 bases that match TRBD1. The CDR3 runs to 15 residues. In germline, CDR1 is SGHRS, CDR2 YFSETQ. The V gene end was trimmed by 2 bases and the J gene end by 2 bases; junction bases not matched to a gene: 6. CDR3 sequence: CASSLPGQETYEQYF. The CDR3, as DNA: TGCGCCAGCAGCTTACCGGGACAGGAAACCTACGAGCAGTACTTC.

CDR3 sequence (DNA): TGTGCCAGCAGTGAAGCCACGCTGGGGCTCTACGAGCAGTACTTC. This encodes CASSEATLGLYEQYF. The chain joins TRBV2 to TRBJ2-7; the D gene is possibly TRBD1 (5 bases). CDR1 is SNHLY, CDR2 FYNNEI, per germline. V dropped 0 bases and J dropped 3 bases, with 12 bases sitting between them. This CDR3 comprises 15 residues.

This clone was counted only a few times. This same CDR3 is encoded by further DNA sequences in the sample. The rearrangement uses TRBV5-1 and TRBJ1-1; the match to TRBD1 covers 10 bases. Germline loops: CDR1 SGHRS, CDR2 YFSETQ. Germline trimming cut 4 bases from V and 5 bases from J; bases unmatched to any gene: 8. The CDR3 is 15 residues long. The CDR3 DNA is TGCGCCAGCAGCGAGACAGGGGGCGCGCGTACTGAAGCTTTCTTT. As protein: CASSETGGARTEAFF.

V usage is TRBV6-5 and J usage is TRBJ1-3; no clear D gene. CDR1 and CDR2 (germline): MNHEY, SVGAGI. V dropped 5 bases and J dropped 0 bases, with 8 bases sitting between them. The CDR3 totals 14 residues. The CDR3 DNA reads TGTGCCAGCAGTCCCGGTGGCTCTGGAAACACCATATATTTT. Protein product: CASSPGGSGNTIYF.

The gene calls are TRBV7-3 and TRBJ2-2; D is perhaps TRBD2 (6 bases). Germline CDR1 SGHTA, CDR2 FQGTGA. The CDR3 loop spans 18 amino acids. Trimming removed 1 base at V and 3 bases at J, with 18 bases between. The CDR3 here is CASSLRAPGAGYTGELFF. The CDR3 DNA follows: TGTGCCAGCAGCTTAAGGGCCCCTGGGGCGGGGTACACCGGGGAGCTGTTTTTT.

This clone was found once. The chain employs TRBV6-6 and TRBJ1-2; D not resolved. Germline V gene data show CDR1 as MNHNY and CDR2 as SVGAGI (reference sequence). The CDR3 is made up of 11 amino acids. Deletions cut 5 bases from V and 4 bases from J, with 5 bases between. The CDR3 bases are TGTGCCAGCAGTCAACTCTATGGCTACACCTTC. It encodes CASSQLYGYTF.

The gene calls are TRBV5-1 and TRBJ2-2; D remains unclear. With 2 bases removed from V and 4 bases from J, the gap between germline ends came to 15 bases. This CDR3 contains 16 residues. Germline V lookup: CDR1 SGHRS, CDR2 YFSETQ. The CDR3 bases are TGCGCCAGCAGCTTCTTGGGCTGGGTCGGCACCGGGGAGCTGTTTTTT. Its protein product is CASSFLGWVGTGELFF.